This T cell receptor (beta chain) came from a study of T-cell reconstitution after alpha-beta-depleted transplantation in children. This CDR3 contains 11 residues. V lost 4 bases and J lost 6, with 7 bases in between. The library targeted TCRbeta and was prepared with unique molecular identifiers. TCRdb redid the calling of the PCR reads with MiXCR, one entry per CDR3 protein. The sample includes about 610,000 distinct CDR3 sequences, about 11% of them seen just once. Sample: PBMCs from the stem cell graft donor, taken from the stem cell graft. The rearrangement links TRBV12-3 or TRBV12-4 to TRBJ2-7; no clear D. This sequence originates from a human donor who donated a stem cell graft to a child with acute myeloid leukemia. The CDR3 spells CASSSGIEQYF. DNA for the CDR3: TGTGCCAGCAGTTCAGGTATCGAGCAGTACTTC.